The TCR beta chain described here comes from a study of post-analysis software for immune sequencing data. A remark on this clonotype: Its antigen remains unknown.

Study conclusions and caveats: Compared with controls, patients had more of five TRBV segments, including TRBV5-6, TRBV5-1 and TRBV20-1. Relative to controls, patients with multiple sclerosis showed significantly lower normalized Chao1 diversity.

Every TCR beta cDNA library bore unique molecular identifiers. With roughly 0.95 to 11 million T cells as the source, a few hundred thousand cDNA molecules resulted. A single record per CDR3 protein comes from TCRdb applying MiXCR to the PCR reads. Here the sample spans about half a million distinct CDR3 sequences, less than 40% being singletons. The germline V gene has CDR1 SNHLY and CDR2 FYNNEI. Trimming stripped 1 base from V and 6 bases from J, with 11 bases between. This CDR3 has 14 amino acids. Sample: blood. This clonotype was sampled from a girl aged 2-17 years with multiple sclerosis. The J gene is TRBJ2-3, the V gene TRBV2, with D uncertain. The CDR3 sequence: CASSEGVAGDTQYF. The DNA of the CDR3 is TGTGCCAGCAGTGAAGGAGTAGCTGGGGATACGCAGTATTTT.